Below, one T cell receptor (beta chain) is given with its context. Which antigen it targets is not known. Base qualities are not provided; no much larger clone lies one nucleotide away. Peripheral blood CD8+ and CD4+ T cells from healthy donors, Susac syndrome patients and multiple sclerosis patients were profiled using high-throughput TCR beta sequencing. Multiple sclerosis controls were treatment-naive patients with stable or active relapsing-remitting disease fulfilling revised McDonald criteria. Bulk CD8+ and CD4+ T cells were purified by magnetic negative isolation, while CD8+ TEMRA cells were enriched using FACS. Blood was drawn into EDTA tubes, processed within 24 hours, and PBMCs were isolated by density gradient centrifugation. PBMCs destined for TCR sequencing were cryopreserved in liquid nitrogen and later thawed in a 37 °C water bath. The sorted or isolated CD4+, CD8+ and CD8+ TEMRA cells had a purity of 90% or higher.

The sample originates from a study of CD8 T cells in Susac syndrome (dated by TCRdb to between 2019 and 2020). Turning to the overall study: Repertoire sequencing was used to test whether CD8+ T cell activation and differentiation in Susac syndrome was antigen driven. Here is what the overall study found, with its caveats: The number of individuals in the TCR sequencing and HLA analysis was recognized as being relatively small.

CDR3 length: 14 amino acids, cysteine to phenylalanine. The only DNA kept is the CDR3, 42 bases in frame from the first base. According to the germline V gene, CDR1 reads LGHNA and CDR2 reads YSLEER. V has 2 bases trimmed and J has 7 bases trimmed; junction bases matching no gene number 6. RNA was extracted using the RNeasy kit, and about 0.45 to 1 microgram was reverse transcribed with random hexamers. The immunoSEQ multiplex PCR assay, which covers 54 Vbeta and 13 Jbeta segments, was used to amplify TCR beta CDR3 regions. To correct PCR amplification bias, a synthetic template baseline was used for both primer optimization and computational correction. Concerning the study's data processing: Reads were annotated to V, D and J genes per IMGT and analyzed with immunoSEQ Analyzer, keeping only productive sequences. Clonality was computed as one minus Shannon entropy normalized by log2 of the number of productive unique sequences. For each patient and control, public and private clones were evaluated among the 100 most prevalent clones. Susac-specific clones were defined as absent from healthy and MS cohorts, over a thousand published viral clones and other ImmuneACCESS disease sequences. In-frame beta chains were kept once TCRdb had trimmed the public reads at Q25 with fastp and called clones with MiXCR. Rows with a matching CDR3 protein are joined into one entry that keeps the most common DNA and genes. The V and J calls shown here were made by TCRdb, not taken from the authors' results. The sample table shows approximately 180,000 distinct CDR3 sequences, and approximately 96% are seen once. 0.093% of the sample lies in the top ten.

The sequence was obtained from a human donor with multiple sclerosis. Sequencing was done on a sample of CD4+ T cells from PBMCs. The chain is encoded by TRBV4-3 joined to TRBJ1-2, with 8 middle bases fitting TRBD1. The CDR3 protein sequence reads: CASSQMTGAGGYTF. The nucleotide sequence is TGCGCCAGCAGCCAAATGACAGGGGCGGGTGGCTACACCTTC.